Listed below are T cell receptor beta chains from one sample, sequenced in a study of long-term antiretroviral therapy in people with HIV. Using immunoSEQ multiplex PCR, the repertoire was profiled, and TCRdb retains in-frame clones only, with some absent. The table lists fewer than 35,000 clones, under 90% of them singletons, with 7.9% in the top ten. Source: unsorted PBMCs, taken 0.4 years before starting antiretroviral therapy. These receptors all stem from a man between 18 and 35 years old with HIV. CDR3s include the opening cysteine and the closing phenylalanine or tryptophan. The D gene is left open where the match is weak. Size tells how often a clone was seen (once, few, many) or the class of an expanded clone, and some rows leave it out.

>TRBJ2-7|NA|NA|TRBV6-1
TGTGCCAGCAGGTCGGGCAGTGGTCCCTACGAGCAGTACTTC
CASRSGSGPYEQYF
>TRBJ1-4|NA|TRBD1|TRBV25-1
TGTGCCAGCAGTGAAATGGGAGGGGGGACAGTTAATGAAAAACTGTTTTTT
CASSEMGGGTVNEKLFF
>TRBJ1-2|NA|NA|TRBV18
TGTGCCAGCTCACCATCTCAGGGCGCCCCCTTCTATGGCTACACCTTC
CASSPSQGAPFYGYTF
>TRBJ1-5|few|NA|TRBV10-3
TGTGCCATCAGTGAAGGGGACCTCAACAATCAGCCCCAGCATTTT
CAISEGDLNNQPQHF
>TRBJ1-1|NA|NA|TRBV9
TGTGCCAGCAGCGCTGGGGATCACACTGAAGCTTTCTTT
CASSAGDHTEAFF
>TRBJ1-6|NA|TRBD1|TRBV27
TGTGCCAGCAGAAATAGACAGGGTTATTTGGCTTCCTATAATTCACCCCTCCACTTT
CASRNRQGYLASYNSPLHF
>TRBJ1-2|NA|TRBD1|TRBV6-5
TGTGCCAGCAGTGGAGGGGGCTTGGGTAACTATGGCTACACCTTC
CASSGGGLGNYGYTF
>TRBJ2-7|once|TRBD2|TRBV28
TGTGCCAGCAGTTTAATGGCGGGAGGGACGAGCTCCTACGAGCAGTACTTC
CASSLMAGGTSSYEQYF
>TRBJ2-1|NA|NA|TRBV7-2
TGTGCCAGCAGCTTAGTCCGGCAGGCGGGGAACAATGAGCAGTTCTTC
CASSLVRQAGNNEQFF
>TRBJ2-5|NA|NA|TRBV5-1
TGCGCCAGCAGCCGCCAGGGTCAGGGGGAGACCCAGTACTTC
CASSRQGQGETQYF
>TRBJ2-3|NA|NA|TRBV19
TGTGCCAGTAGTATAGCCGGGCACGGGGCAGATACGCAGTATTTT
CASSIAGHGADTQYF
>TRBJ2-5|NA|TRBD2|TRBV5-1
TGCGCCAGCCGCCCCCCGGGGGGGGGAGAGACCCAGTACTTC
CASRPPGGGETQYF
>TRBJ1-4|NA|TRBD1|TRBV6-5
TGTGCCAGCAGTTATGCCAGGGGGGTGGGTGAAAAACTGTTTTTT
CASSYARGVGEKLFF
>TRBJ2-1|NA|NA|TRBV12-5
TGTGCTAGTGGTTTGCAAAGGGGGGCGGGGTATTCCTACAATGAGCAGTTCTTC
CASGLQRGAGYSYNEQFF
>TRBJ2-5|NA|NA|TRBV7-9
TGTGCCAGCAGCTTAGCTGTTGGGGGCCAAGAGACCCAGTACTTC
CASSLAVGGQETQYF
>TRBJ1-6|NA|NA|TRBV4-2
TGTGCCAGCAGCCAGGGAAGACCTAATTCACCCCTCCACTTT
CASSQGRPNSPLHF
>TRBJ2-5|NA|NA|TRBV11-2
TGTGCCAGCAGCCAAGTCTGGGGGGAAGAGACCCAGTACTTC
CASSQVWGEETQYF
>TRBJ2-7|few|NA|TRBV11-2
TGTGCCAGCAGCCCGGGATTAGACTACGAGCAGTACTTC
CASSPGLDYEQYF
>TRBJ2-5|NA|NA|TRBV19
TGTGCCAGTAGTATAGATTCTAGCCGGGAGACCCAGTACTTC
CASSIDSSRETQYF
>TRBJ2-3|few|NA|TRBV27
TGTGCCAGCAGTTTCGGACAGCCGATGAACACAGATACGCAGTATTTT
CASSFGQPMNTDTQYF
>TRBJ2-2|NA|NA|TRBV2
TGTGCCAGCAGTGAAGCAGGGCGCTCGGGCACCGGGGAGCTGTTTTTT
CASSEAGRSGTGELFF
>TRBJ2-1|NA|NA|TRBV18
TGTGCCAGCTCACCGACTATTTGGAATGAGCAGTTCTTC
CASSPTIWNEQFF
>TRBJ1-1|NA|TRBD1|TRBV11-1
TGTGCCAGCAGCTCAGATCGACAGGGACGGACTGAAGCTTTCTTT
CASSSDRQGRTEAFF
>TRBJ2-2|NA|TRBD1|TRBV5-4
TGTGCCAGCAGCCAGTGGGGACAGATAAACACCGGGGAGCTGTTTTTT
CASSQWGQINTGELFF
>TRBJ2-4|NA|NA|TRBV4-1
TGCGCCAGCAGCCAGCTCGCGGACGGGCCTACGGACATTCAGTACTTC
CASSQLADGPTDIQYF
>TRBJ1-6|few|NA|TRBV7-9
TGTGCCAGCAGGCAAGCCGGCCGGGGTTCACCCCTCCACTTT
CASRQAGRGSPLHF
>TRBJ1-2|NA|NA|TRBV7-9
TGTGCCAGCAGCTTAGCTCGGCAGGATCTTAACTATGGCTACACCTTC
CASSLARQDLNYGYTF
>TRBJ2-2|NA|NA|TRBV18
TGTGCCAGCTCACCACCGGGAGCCACCGGGGAGCTGTTTTTT
CASSPPGATGELFF
>TRBJ1-2|few|NA|TRBV7-6
TGTGCCAGCAGCTTATCTGGGCCCAACTATGGCTACACCTTC
CASSLSGPNYGYTF
>TRBJ2-7|NA|NA|TRBV28
TGTGCCAGCAGTCCACCAATCCCTAGCGCTAGCTCCTACGAGCAGTACTTC
CASSPPIPSASSYEQYF
>TRBJ2-1|NA|NA|TRBV4-3
TGCGCCAGCAGCCAAGAGAAGCGGAGCTCCTACAATGAGCAGTTCTTC
CASSQEKRSSYNEQFF
>TRBJ2-1|NA|TRBD2|TRBV6-4
TGTGCCAGCAGTGACAAAGCGGGGGGCTACAATGAGCAGTTCTTC
CASSDKAGGYNEQFF
>TRBJ2-2|few|NA|TRBV9
TGTGCCAGCAGAGAAAGTGATGGGGAGCTGTTTTTT
CASRESDGELFF
>TRBJ1-1|NA|NA|TRBV6-1
TGTGCCAGCAGTGAAGGTAGTTTGGACACTGAAGCTTTCTTT
CASSEGSLDTEAFF
>TRBJ2-1|NA|TRBD1|TRBV29-1
TGCAGCGTTGTGGGACAGGGGGTCAATGAGCAGTTCTTC
CSVVGQGVNEQFF
>TRBJ1-2|NA|NA|TRBV5-5
TGTGCCAGCAGCTGGTGGCCGGGAGCTAACTATGGCTACACCTTC
CASSWWPGANYGYTF
>TRBJ1-4|NA|NA|TRBV5-1
TGCGCCAGCAGCCTACAACAAGGGTCAACTAATGAAAAACTGTTTTTT
CASSLQQGSTNEKLFF
>TRBJ2-3|NA|NA|TRBV7-2
TGTGCCAGCAGCGCGAGCCTTGTGGGAGATACGCAGTATTTT
CASSASLVGDTQYF
>TRBJ2-3|NA|NA|TRBV18
TGTGCCAGCTCACCACCCAGCACAGATACGCAGTATTTT
CASSPPSTDTQYF
>TRBJ2-7|few|TRBD2|TRBV11-2
TGTGCCAGCAGACCAGCGGGGGGCTCCTACGAGCAGTACTTC
CASRPAGGSYEQYF
>TRBJ2-1|NA|NA|TRBV29-1
TGCAGCGTTGCATCGGGGAGCTCCTACAATGAGCAGTTCTTC
CSVASGSSYNEQFF
>TRBJ2-1|few|NA|TRBV6-1
TGTGCCAGCAGTGAAGGACTTCACTCCTACAATGAGCAGTTCTTC
CASSEGLHSYNEQFF